A single sample gave rise to the 18 T cell receptor beta chains below, sequenced in a study of T cells in Graves' hyperthyroidism and ophthalmopathy. Authors of the study amplified TCR beta CDR3 regions from RNA transcripts. In the first-round RT-PCR of the TCR CDR3, the HTBI primer set was used. Each CDR3 protein gets one entry after TCRdb re-called the multiplex PCR reads with MiXCR. The sample yields about 560,000 distinct CDR3 sequences, approximately 14% seen once. The sample consisted of blood. The receptors originated from a woman aged 25 to 45 with Graves' hyperthyroidism.

The gene calls are TRBV19 and TRBJ1-1, with D unclear. CDR1 is LNHDA, CDR2 SQIVND, per germline (reference sequence). This CDR3 is built from 15 residues. The ends were cut back, 5 bases at V and 3 bases at J, with 16 bases in the middle. CDR3 in DNA: TGTGCCAGTAGTCCCACGCCTCGAAGGGACACTGAAGCTTTCTTT. The encoded protein is CASSPTPRRDTEAFF.

The table lists this clonotype with many counts. The chain carries TRBV6-1 and TRBJ1-5, with D possibly matching TRBD1 (5 bases). V was cut by 0 bases and J by 7 bases, with 16 bases left in between. The germline gives CDR1 MNHNS, CDR2 SASEGT. This CDR3 spans 16 amino acids. The CDR3 sequence is CASSEARVEGWQPQHF. The CDR3 bases are TGTGCCAGCAGTGAAGCGCGAGTTGAGGGGTGGCAGCCCCAGCATTTT.

The chain carries TRBV5-5 and TRBJ2-3, with D perhaps matching TRBD1 or TRBD2 (5 bases each). CDR1 and CDR2 from the germline V gene are SGHKS and YYEKEE (reference sequence). V lost 4 bases, J lost 6 bases, and 18 bases lay in between. The CDR3 sequence is 15 residues long. In DNA, the CDR3 is TGTGCCAGCAGCCAGACAGTGACCTCGGGGGATACGCAGTATTTT. Its translation is CASSQTVTSGDTQYF.

This clonotype showed up many times. The rearrangement joins TRBV4-3 to TRBJ2-1; no definite D call. Germline CDR1 reads LGHNA; CDR2 reads YSLEER. Trimming removed 1 base at V and 6 bases at J, with 13 bases between. This CDR3 contains 15 residues. CDR3 region: CASSQVHTWSNEQFF. The CDR3 DNA reads as TGCGCCAGCAGCCAAGTACATACATGGTCCAATGAGCAGTTCTTC.

This clonotype was found many times. CDR3 protein: CASVVRGQGTSYEQYF. CDR3 bases: TGTGCCTCAGTGGTTCGCGGACAGGGAACGTCCTACGAGCAGTACTTC. The rearrangement uses TRBV30 and TRBJ2-7; 8 nucleotides line up with TRBD1. Germline assignment: CDR1 GTSNPN and CDR2 SVGIG (reference sequence). The CDR3 sequence is 16 residues long. V trimming: 7 bases; J trimming: 1 base; junction bases outside the gene matches: 15.

This clonotype was seen ten or more times. J is TRBJ1-5 and V is TRBV28; D is perhaps TRBD1 (6 bases). The CDR3 extends over 17 amino acids. Germline V gives CDR1 MDHEN, CDR2 SYDVKM. The V end was cut by 5 bases, the J end by 4 bases, with 21 bases between. The CDR3 sequence: CASSPPRGGQLNQPQHF. The CDR3 nucleotides are TGTGCCAGCAGTCCCCCAAGGGGAGGACAGCTTAATCAGCCCCAGCATTTT.

This clonotype has ten or more counts. The chain joins TRBV20-1 to TRBJ2-3; 10 positions match TRBD2. Germline V gene lookup returns CDR1 DFQATT and CDR2 SNEGSKA (reference sequence). Trimming took 2 bases from V and 1 from J; bases not matched to a gene: 0. CDR3 length equals 14 residues. The CDR3 loop reads CSARLAGGTDTQYF. DNA of the CDR3: TGCAGTGCTAGACTAGCGGGAGGCACAGATACGCAGTATTTT.

The gene calls are TRBV5-1 and TRBJ2-2; 7 bases align to TRBD2. Germline loops: CDR1 SGHRS, CDR2 YFSETQ. V shed 4 bases, J shed 0 bases, and the junction held 3 bases outside the gene matches. There are 15 residues in the CDR3. The CDR3 sequence: CASSNGLANTGELFF. The DNA of the CDR3 is TGCGCCAGCAGCAATGGACTAGCGAACACCGGGGAGCTGTTTTTT.

Only a few counts were recorded for this clonotype. The chain has TRBV5-1 and TRBJ2-7, with no clear D. The CDR3 length is 15 residues. Germline CDR1 SGHRS, CDR2 YFSETQ. Trimming removed 0 bases from V and 0 bases from J, with 10 bases in between. CDR3 loop: CASSLAPGDSYEQYF. The CDR3 nucleotides are TGCGCCAGCAGCTTGGCCCCTGGGGACTCCTACGAGCAGTACTTC.

The table lists this clonotype with many counts. The genes are TRBV11-2 and TRBJ2-5, with 10 positions matching TRBD2. The CDR3 runs 16 residues. The trim removed 5 bases at V and 2 bases at J, leaving 8 bases unmatched. Germline values: CDR1 SGHAT, CDR2 FQNNGV. In DNA, the CDR3 is TGTGCCAGCAGCCATCTAGGGACTAGCGCTCAAGAGACCCAGTACTTC. Amino acid sequence: CASSHLGTSAQETQYF.

The chain joins TRBV19 to TRBJ1-5; tentatively, D is TRBD1 (6 bases). This CDR3 has 16 amino acids. V was cut by 6 bases and J by 9 bases, with 24 bases left in between. From germline, CDR1 is LNHDA and CDR2 SQIVND (reference sequence). CDR3 in DNA: TGTGCCAGTAGCCACACCCCGGGGCAGGGGATATGGCCCCAGCATTTT. Amino acid sequence: CASSHTPGQGIWPQHF.

This clonotype came up many times. V and J are TRBV28 and TRBJ2-1; 12 bases are a match to TRBD2. Per the germline V gene, CDR1 is MDHEN and CDR2 is SYDVKM. The J segment lost 8 bases and the V segment lost 6 bases, leaving 5 bases of the junction unmatched. The CDR3 is made up of 14 amino acids. The CDR3 reads CASRLAGGRYEQFF. DNA of the CDR3: TGTGCCAGCAGACTAGCGGGAGGCAGGTATGAGCAGTTCTTC.

The chain employs TRBV19 and TRBJ2-2, with D possibly matching TRBD2 (5 bases). CDR1 is LNHDA and CDR2 is SQIVND in the germline V gene (reference sequence). Trimming took off 5 bases at V and 1 base at J, with 11 bases between the two ends. This CDR3 is built from 15 residues. CDR3 DNA sequence: TGTGCCAGTAGTTTCTCCCGGGGGAACACCGGGGAGCTGTTTTTT. It codes for CASSFSRGNTGELFF.

With respect to this clonotype: A read error may be the cause here, since a much bigger clone is one base away. The V and J genes are TRBV2 and TRBJ1-1, with no clear D. Germline V lookup: CDR1 SNHLY, CDR2 FYNNEI. The ends were cut back, 2 bases at V and 3 bases at J, with 7 bases in the middle. The CDR3 runs to 13 residues. The CDR3 here is CASSEIGYTEAFF. The CDR3 nucleotides read TGTGCCAGCAGTGAAATCGGGTACACTGAAGCTTTCTTT.

This clonotype was seen many times. The chain combines TRBV30 with TRBJ2-7; TRBD2 matches at 14 bases. Germline V lookup: CDR1 GTSNPN, CDR2 SVGIG (reference sequence). The CDR3 runs 16 residues. V was pared by 0 bases and J by 4 bases, with 5 bases of the junction left unmatched. The CDR3 DNA is TGTGCCTGGAGTGTAAGACTAGCGGGAGGGCCGTACGAGCAGTACTTC. Translating gives CAWSVRLAGGPYEQYF. Based on the CDR3 plus reference TRBV30 and TRBJ2-7, the full variable domain is SQTIHQWPATLVQPVGSPLSLECTVEGTSNPNLYWYRQAAGRGLQLLFYSVGIGQISSEVPQNLSASRPQDRQFILSSKKLLLSDSGFYLCAWSVRLAGGPYEQYFGPGTRLTVT.

This clonotype was recorded at least ten times. The V gene is TRBV7-9, the J gene TRBJ1-1, with 8 bases aligning to TRBD1. Germline V gene sequence: CDR1 SEHNR, CDR2 FQNEAQ (reference sequence). The length of the CDR3 is 14 residues. V lost 11 bases and J lost 6; bases outside the gene matches: 14. This CDR3 is CAGGGQGRGSEAFF. The DNA of the CDR3 is TGTGCCGGCGGAGGACAGGGAAGGGGATCTGAAGCTTTCTTT.

This clonotype was counted only a few times. V gene TRBV28 combines with J gene TRBJ1-5, with D unclear. Trimming stripped 5 bases from V and 5 bases from J, with 7 bases between. Looked up from germline, CDR1 is MDHEN and CDR2 is SYDVKM. This CDR3 comprises 12 residues. CDR3 loop: CASSRPDQPQHF. The CDR3 region has the DNA TGTGCCAGCAGTAGACCAGATCAGCCCCAGCATTTT.

The gene calls are TRBV6-9 and TRBJ2-7; TRBD2 aligns across 7 bases. After removal of 9 bases from V and 8 bases from J, the junction contained 22 bases not matched to a gene. Germline values: CDR1 MNHGY, CDR2 SVAAGI. The length of the CDR3 is 16 residues. Here the CDR3 reads CARLDLLGGVPCKQYF. Here the CDR3 DNA reads TGTGCCAGACTCGACCTTTTGGGAGGGGTTCCATGCAAGCAGTACTTC.